This T cell receptor beta chain was recorded in a study of blood T cells in healthy people across ages. Study information: Roughly one uniquely barcoded beta molecule per two T cells was captured.

Using a J-beta primer mix together with a sample-barcoded 5' primer, a second PCR was run for roughly 6 to 12 cycles. The authors tagged each cDNA molecule using a template-switch adaptor with 12 random nucleotides. TCRdb ran MiXCR on the 5' RACE reads and lists one entry per CDR3 protein. The profile shows hundreds of thousands of distinct CDR3 sequences, 45% to 50% of them singletons. This CDR3 has 13 amino acids. Germline assignment: CDR1 ENHRY and CDR2 SYGVKD. Whole-study findings and limits: Higher diversity, along with more naive CD4+ cells, distinguished long-lived donors from aged donors. Because sorting was not performed, PBMCs prevented conclusive naive versus antigen-experienced comparison.

About this clonotype: The antigen remains unidentified.

The source of this sequence is a woman aged 55-69 years in good health. The specimen sequenced was blood. This chain uses TRBV10-3 with TRBJ2-4; D is unresolved. The J call is in doubt because the DNA end fits TRBJ2-7 better. The DNA for the CDR3 is TGTGCCATCAGTGCACAGAGTCCCTACGAGCAGTACTTC. Translating gives CAISAQSPYEQYF.